These T cell receptor beta chains were read from a single sample in a study of blood T cell repertoires in COVID-19. Measured with immunoSEQ multiplex PCR; TCRdb has only the in-frame clones, and not every one. The repertoire holds about 150,000 clones, with approximately 80% as singletons. The sequencing input was peripheral blood. The origin of the receptors is an older woman with acute or convalescent COVID-19. CDR3s include the opening cysteine and the closing phenylalanine or tryptophan. Each record gives: clone size, V gene, D gene, J gene, CDR3 DNA, CDR3 protein. D genes are given only for firm matches. The size of a clone is reported for some rows only, either as once, few or many, or as a class for expanded clones.

>.|TRBV28|.|TRBJ1-2
TGTGCCAGCAGTTCAGATCCCTTGGGGGGGAGGGGCTACACCTTC
CASSSDPLGGRGYTF
>once|TRBV4-1|.|TRBJ1-6
TGCGCCAGCAGCCAAGAGCAGGGCAGGTATTCACCCCTCCACTTT
CASSQEQGRYSPLHF
>.|TRBV15|TRBD1|TRBJ2-3
TGTGCCACCAGCAGAGGGTCAACGGGACAGGGAAGCACAGATACGCAGTATTTT
CATSRGSTGQGSTDTQYF
>.|TRBV18|.|TRBJ2-2
TGTGCCAGCTCGCTTGAGGATAGGTTCGGTGGGCTGTTTTTT
CASSLEDRFGGLFF
>.|TRBV6-5|.|TRBJ2-7
TGTGCCAGCAGTCCTACAGGGTTATACTCCTACGAGCAGTACTTC
CASSPTGLYSYEQYF
>.|TRBV3-1/TRBV3-2|.|TRBJ1-2
TGTGCCAGCAGCCAAGAGGGCTTTCCCTATGGCTACACCTTC
CASSQEGFPYGYTF
>.|TRBV7-6|.|TRBJ2-5
TGTGCCAGCAGCTTATGGTTTAGATCTGAGACCCAGTACTTC
CASSLWFRSETQYF
>.|TRBV27|TRBD1|TRBJ1-5
TGTGCCAGCAGTTTATCAGGGGGCGGGCGTCAGCCCCAGCATTTT
CASSLSGGGRQPQHF
>.|TRBV6-5|TRBD1|TRBJ2-2
TGTGCCAGCAGTCGACAGGGGGCGATAACCGGGGAGCTGTTTTTT
CASSRQGAITGELFF
>.|TRBV30|TRBD1|TRBJ2-3
TGTGCCTGGAGTGTAGGGACAGGGGGCACAGATACGCAGTATTTT
CAWSVGTGGTDTQYF
>.|TRBV5-1|TRBD1|TRBJ1-2
TGCGCCAGCAGCTCGGGACAGGGGGACTATGGCTACACCTTC
CASSSGQGDYGYTF
>.|TRBV6-5|.|TRBJ2-3
TGTGCCAGCAGTTATCAGACACCCACAGATACGCAGTATTTT
CASSYQTPTDTQYF
>.|TRBV6-5|TRBD1|TRBJ2-1
TGTGCCAGCAGTTACGGGGGCACAGGGGGCCACCAGTTCTTC
CASSYGGTGGHQFF
>few|TRBV27|.|TRBJ1-2
TGTGCCAGCCAACGGGCAGGGTCGCAGGGCTACACCTTC
CASQRAGSQGYTF
>once|TRBV19|TRBD2|TRBJ2-1
TGTGCCAGTTCTACTAGCGGGGGGGCCGGAAATGAGCAGTTCTTC
CASSTSGGAGNEQFF
>once|TRBV5-6|.|TRBJ2-7
TGTGCCAGCAGCGCTAACTACGAGCAGTACTTC
CASSANYEQYF
>few|TRBV9|.|TRBJ1-5
TGTGCCAGCAGCGACGGTGAGGCAGGGGCGAACCTCAATCAGCCCCAGCATTTT
CASSDGEAGANLNQPQHF
>.|TRBV30|.|TRBJ1-3
TGTGCCTGGAGTGTAGAGAGAAACACCATATATTTT
CAWSVERNTIYF
>.|TRBV6-5|.|TRBJ1-1
TGTGCCAGCAGTTACGGGACAATTGGGATTAACACTGAAGCTTTCTTT
CASSYGTIGINTEAFF
>.|TRBV9|.|TRBJ2-1
TGTGCCAGCAGCGCGCTACAGGGTTTCGAGCAGTTCTTC
CASSALQGFEQFF
>.|TRBV9|TRBD2|TRBJ2-1
TGTGCCAGCAGCGTAGCTTTGACTAGCGGGGCCTCATTGAATGAGCAGTTCTTC
CASSVALTSGASLNEQFF
>.|TRBV5-6|TRBD1|TRBJ1-2
TGTGCCAGCAGCTTGGATTATACAGGGGGTGGCTACACCTTC
CASSLDYTGGGYTF
>.|TRBV5-1|.|TRBJ1-5
TGCGCCAGCAGATCCTGGCGGACAGATTATAGCAATCAGCCCCAGCATTTT
CASRSWRTDYSNQPQHF
>.|TRBV6-5|.|TRBJ1-1
TGTGCCAGCAGTTACTCAGGGGTTGGCACTGAAGCTTTCTTT
CASSYSGVGTEAFF
>.|TRBV2|.|TRBJ2-7
TGTGCCAGCAGTGTTAACTGGCAGGGCTCCTACGAGCAGTACTTC
CASSVNWQGSYEQYF
>.|TRBV29-1|.|TRBJ2-1
TGCAGCGTGGCCGTCCCGGGGGTGTCCAATGAGCAGTTCTTC
CSVAVPGVSNEQFF
>.|TRBV10-1|.|TRBJ1-6
TGCGCCCCCCCGCGGGAGGGTTCACCCCTCCACTTT
CAPPREGSPLHF
>.|TRBV12-3/TRBV12-4|.|TRBJ1-2
TGTGCCAGCAGCCGACAAGGTAGCTATGGCTACACCTTC
CASSRQGSYGYTF
>.|TRBV15|.|TRBJ2-2
TGTGCCACCAGCAGATACGGGGGTACGAACACCGGGGAGCTGTTTTTT
CATSRYGGTNTGELFF
>.|TRBV18|TRBD1|TRBJ1-1
TGTGCCAGCTCACCTTCGGGACAGGGGGCTTCGGGGACCACTGAAGCTTTCTTT
CASSPSGQGASGTTEAFF
>.|TRBV11-3|.|TRBJ2-2
TGTGCCAGCGGACAGTACGCGGCCGGGGAGCTGTTTTTT
CASGQYAAGELFF
>few|TRBV9|.|TRBJ1-2
TGTGCCAGCAGCGTAACCCCCGGGGATGGCTACACCTTC
CASSVTPGDGYTF
>.|TRBV2|.|TRBJ2-2
TGTGCCAGCAGTGAGGAGACAGTGAACACCGGGGAGCTGTTTTTT
CASSEETVNTGELFF
>many|TRBV19|.|TRBJ2-7
TGTGCCAGTAGTACAGACGTTTATGAGGGTGGGATGTCCTACGAGCAGTACTTC
CASSTDVYEGGMSYEQYF
>.|TRBV6-5|.|TRBJ1-6
TGTGCCAGCAGTTACGACGGGATTACACCCCTCCACTTT
CASSYDGITPLHF
>.|TRBV7-8|TRBD1|TRBJ1-4
TGTGCCAGCAGCTTAGGATCTGGGACAGATAATGAAAAACTGTTTTTT
CASSLGSGTDNEKLFF
>.|TRBV3-1/TRBV3-2|TRBD2|TRBJ2-5
TGTGCCAGCAGCCCCCGGCAGGGACTAGCGGGTGAGACCCAGTACTTC
CASSPRQGLAGETQYF
>few|TRBV30|TRBD1|TRBJ1-2
TGTGCCTGGAGTCCCCAGGGGGGCGTGAGAGGCTACACCTTC
CAWSPQGGVRGYTF